This T cell receptor (beta chain) was documented in a study of cytomegalovirus exposure and HLA in healthy donors (dated by TCRdb to about 2017). Context from the whole study: An earlier analysis of several hundred of the donors reported approximately 300 Gb of sequence data and around 110 million unique TCR beta sequences from roughly 180 million T cells. An early release that covered 640 HLA-typed donors contained approximately 300 gigabases of sequencing data and 85 million to 100 million unique TCR sequences. The genetic ancestry cluster associated with self-reported Caucasian donors included over 65% of the roughly 390 genotyped donors. The aim of the study was to test whether cataloging public T cell receptors could identify signatures of past pathogen exposure. The study profiled the T cell repertoires of about 640 subjects by immunosequencing and related them to cytomegalovirus serostatus. In addition to the first cohort of about 650 subjects, a separate validation cohort of about 120 different subjects was used. To predict cytomegalovirus infection status, the study brought together high-throughput TCR immunosequencing, statistical association of individual TCRs with disease status, and machine learning. To study patterns of TCR occurrence, a later analysis re-analyzed previously published TCR beta repertoires from 700 or so donors and added high-resolution HLA genotyping. In the later analysis, no new phenotypic data were used to find candidate immune exposures; instead, reliance was placed on TCR beta sequences and their occurrence across donors. To decide whether each TCR beta V gene segment behaved as functional or pseudogenic, an earlier analysis of some 600 of the donors relied on high-throughput TCR beta sequencing. Donor age, sex, ethnicity and CMV serostatus were compiled together with the repertoire data. In a later genetic analysis, genome-wide SNP genotypes for about 55% of the roughly 670 donors were used, and that subset was treated as a discovery cohort. All discovery cohort repertoires had been generated on a single sequencing platform. HLA typing covered class I and class II loci at four-digit resolution. The number of typed donors differed by locus: roughly 620-630 for A, B, C, DRB1 and DQB1; 522 for DQA1; some 590 for DPA1; and 400 to 480 for DPB1. Four to six DR-DQ haplotypes were handled as single units for association and clustering because linkage in the cohort was strong. Among 398 genotyped donors of the cohort, an average of around 250,000 unique TCR beta nucleotide sequences was sequenced per donor, of which about 19% were non-productive.

In total, over 600 healthy bone marrow donors made up the cohort. All cohort members were sampled while nominally healthy, although unrecorded immune exposures were likely present. Of the 550 to 750 cohort members, about 280 had positive CMV serostatus and 350 to 400 had negative CMV serostatus, and CMV serostatus was not recorded for the donor. A peripheral blood sample was provided by each donor, and peripheral blood mononuclear cells were used for TCR beta sequencing. Genomic DNA extraction from the blood cell samples was performed with the Qiagen DNeasy Blood Extraction Kit. Study-wide conclusions, independent of this receptor: Strong co-occurrence of HLA alleles, especially DR and DQ, made assigning TCR associations to individual alleles difficult. Specific HLA alleles were associated with 15,000 to 20,000 TCR beta sequences at a false discovery rate of 0.05 in a later analysis. Roughly uniform sequencing depth across donors was assumed in presence/absence analyses, although this assumption may not hold. Correlated functional status among segregating V segments might be attributable to linkage disequilibrium, but an unknown experimental factor could not be ruled out. A further reported finding was that TCR beta sequences accurately predicted the HLA-A and HLA-B alleles for most subjects in the first cohort. While some public TCRs were present in many individuals, most TCR sequences turned up only very rarely across donors. In a later analysis, the rate of TCR association differed among HLA loci, with DRB1 alleles having the most associated TCRs and HLA-C alleles having the fewest. Because HLA typing was unavailable for some donors at each locus, only the typed subset was used in association tests. In a later analysis, HLA-associated TCR beta chains showed more clonal expansion and lower generation probabilities than non-associated chains that were equally common. In a later analysis, most CMV-associated TCR beta chains were found to appear HLA-restricted, with HLA associations seemingly driven largely by CMV exposure. Because the 87-base-pair reads could not distinguish some IMGT-functional V segments, including TRBV6-2 and TRBV6-3, those segments were excluded. In this cohort, only TCR beta chains were sequenced, and detectable features were limited by the absence of alpha or paired-chain data. The earlier analysis of approximately 540 of the donors excluded approximately 17 rarely observed V segments, including chromosome 9 orphons, because counts were too low. A total of around 150 TCR beta chains were listed by the study as associated with cytomegalovirus. A later genetic analysis associated a missense DCLRE1C variant with V-gene and J-gene trimming of TCR beta chains, and an independent cohort replicated the association. In a later genetic analysis, fewer N-insertions in productive TCRs were reported among donors in an Asian-associated ancestry cluster than the roughly 640-donor mean. A cluster of highly shared sequence variants was judged likely to be a technical artifact of the sequencing pipeline. In a later analysis, several top co-occurrence clusters were reported to appear linked to parvovirus B19, influenza, CMV and Epstein-Barr virus. Cytomegalovirus status was reported to be diagnosed by the classifier with high specificity and sensitivity in both the original and validation cohorts. According to the authors, the approach could potentially be generalized to other disease states and immunological phenotypes. In vitro tests confirmed that a few of the cytomegalovirus-associated TCR beta chains recognize cytomegalovirus antigens. The only immune exposure information available for the cohort was CMV serostatus. In an earlier analysis of about 600 of the donors, most TCR beta V segments appeared in productive rearrangements about 87% or about 30% of the time, broadly matching IMGT annotations.

The receptor library was made with the immunoSEQ multiplex PCR assay. The multiplex PCR relied on a mix of 60 forward primers for TCR Vbeta segments and 13 reverse primers for TCR Jbeta segments. The CDR3 region of rearranged TCR beta genes was amplified from genomic DNA by a multiplex PCR assay. Amplified TCR beta libraries were sequenced as 87-base-pair reads on the Illumina HiSeq System. As for the original processing: Across the 670 or so repertoires, a later analysis counted roughly 84 million unique TCR beta chains, approximately 10 million of which were shared by at least two donors. Raw reads were error-corrected and collapsed into unique sequences by a nearest-neighbor algorithm in which closely related sequences were merged to remove PCR and sequencing errors. To assign V, D and J gene segments, CDR3 sequences were aligned to IMGT reference sequences. For a sequence to be retained, a match of at least six nucleotides to both a V gene segment and a J gene segment was required. Rearrangements were called productive when the CDR3 lacked stop codons and stayed in frame with V and J; all others were non-productive. CDR3 was defined by IMGT convention, running from the second conserved V-encoded cysteine to the conserved J-encoded phenylalanine. In an earlier analysis of roughly 580 of the donors, sequences lacking an unambiguous match to a single V gene segment were excluded. An earlier analysis of a few hundred of the donors classified V segments as functional when productive rearrangements were above 56.7% and as segregating when the standard deviation between donors was above 5%. A statistical classification framework was built for diagnosing cytomegalovirus status from the catalog of TCR beta chain sequences. In a later analysis, TCR nucleotide sequences were compared against IMGT/GENE-DB human TR gene sequences so that V and J genes could be assigned. In a later analysis, CDR3 sequences and most-parsimonious VDJ recombination scenarios were assigned using the TCRdist pipeline. In a later analysis, each TCR beta chain was defined by its CDR3 amino acid sequence together with its V-gene family, and reads lacking a unique V-gene family were excluded. A later analysis removed roughly 590 highly shared, low-generation-probability nucleotide sequences to deal with suspected cross-contamination and a sequencing artifact. For each public chain, a later analysis derived a clonal expansion index from normalized ranks of inferred template counts within each repertoire. In a later analysis, generation probabilities were computed with a VDJ recombination model fitted to out-of-frame rearrangements, and the resulting probabilities were checked against IGoR. Hypergeometric tests were used in a later analysis to score TCR-TCR, TCR-HLA and TCR-CMV co-occurrence, with a repertoire-size bias correction applied to the TCR pairs. In a later analysis, false discovery rates were estimated by permuting HLA or CMV assignments 20 times. In a later analysis, co-occurring TCRs were grouped using DBSCAN, and TCRdist sequence similarity was added for clustering within HLA-allele-positive subsets. Repertoires with fewer than 30,000 or more than 120,000 public chains, plus five repertoires with anomalous nucleotide sharing, were excluded from co-occurrence clustering. In TCRdb, the immuneACCESS table is reduced to in-frame sequences with V and J assigned. These tables do not hold every clone; where another copy was compared, an unresolved V gene accounts for under half, and the others remain unexplained. The V and J calls and clone size are taken from that table; D and trimming were inferred from the DNA. Here the sample has 80,000 to 100,000 clones; about four fifths occur a single time. The biggest ten clones account for 10% of the sample.

Reading the germline V gene (reference sequence) gives CDR1 LNHNV and CDR2 YYDKDF. Measured from the cysteine to the phenylalanine, the CDR3 is 16 residues long. The DNA shown is the 48-base CDR3, in frame from base 1. V is cut by 1 base and J by 2 bases, and the space between the germline ends is 12 bases. The sample holds one count of this clone. Its target antigen remains unknown. Base qualities are not at hand, and no much larger clone is one base apart. This sequence originates from a human donor in good health. This sequence uses TRBV15 and TRBJ1-5, and possibly TRBD1, on 5 matching bases. Sample: PBMCs. The bases are TGTGCCACCAGCAGAGGGCCAGGAGGGGGCAATCAGCCCCAGCATTTT. It is translated as CATSRGPGGGNQPQHF.